This is a list of T cell receptor beta chains from one sample in a study of beta chain features in type 1 diabetes. Measured with immunoSEQ multiplex PCR; TCRdb has only the in-frame clones, and not every one. The data contain approximately 200,000 clones, 9.6% of them singletons. Source material: naive CD4+ T cells from blood. The source of these receptors is a woman aged 18-29 years in good health. Both conserved end residues are part of each CDR3. A D gene is named only where the DNA matches it firmly. Not all rows give a size; the values are once, few, many and, for expanded clones, a class.

J gene: TRBJ2-1; D gene: TRBD2; clone size: few; V gene: TRBV10-3; CDR3 protein: CAISESGLANEQFF; CDR3 DNA: TGTGCCATCAGTGAGTCGGGACTAGCAAATGAGCAGTTCTTC
J gene: TRBJ1-5; D gene: TRBD1; clone size: NA; V gene: TRBV11-2; CDR3 protein: CASSLFRGKPQHF; CDR3 DNA: TGTGCCAGCAGCTTGTTCAGGGGGAAGCCCCAGCATTTT
J gene: TRBJ1-3; D gene: NA; clone size: NA; V gene: TRBV6-6; CDR3 protein: CASSYSRGDIYF; CDR3 DNA: TGTGCCAGCAGTTACTCCAGGGGAGACATATATTTT
J gene: TRBJ1-2; D gene: NA; clone size: NA; V gene: TRBV6-1; CDR3 protein: CASSVRTEYGYTF; CDR3 DNA: TGTGCCAGCAGCGTAAGGACAGAGTATGGCTACACCTTC
J gene: TRBJ1-1; D gene: NA; clone size: few; V gene: TRBV28; CDR3 protein: CASRPGTVGTEAFF; CDR3 DNA: TGTGCCAGCCGACCGGGGACTGTGGGGACTGAAGCTTTCTTT
J gene: TRBJ2-1; D gene: NA; clone size: NA; V gene: TRBV5-4; CDR3 protein: CASSLTRVNEQFF; CDR3 DNA: TGTGCCAGCAGCTTGACCAGGGTAAATGAGCAGTTCTTC
J gene: TRBJ2-7; D gene: NA; clone size: NA; V gene: TRBV9; CDR3 protein: CASSVGIGRSSYEQYF; CDR3 DNA: TGTGCCAGCAGCGTAGGCATCGGAAGGAGCTCCTACGAGCAGTACTTC
J gene: TRBJ2-7; D gene: NA; clone size: NA; V gene: TRBV5-1; CDR3 protein: CASSPYRSDEQYF; CDR3 DNA: TGCGCCAGCAGCCCGTACAGGTCTGACGAGCAGTACTTC
J gene: TRBJ1-1; D gene: TRBD1; clone size: NA; V gene: TRBV9; CDR3 protein: CASSVGDRAGTEAFF; CDR3 DNA: TGTGCCAGCAGCGTAGGCGACAGGGCTGGAACTGAAGCTTTCTTT
J gene: TRBJ2-1; D gene: NA; clone size: few; V gene: TRBV28; CDR3 protein: CASSSPGLPVTYNEQFF; CDR3 DNA: TGTGCCAGCAGTTCCCCCGGACTCCCCGTTACCTACAATGAGCAGTTCTTC
J gene: TRBJ2-3; D gene: NA; clone size: NA; V gene: TRBV11-2; CDR3 protein: CASSLGGRGPDTQYF; CDR3 DNA: TGTGCCAGCAGCTTAGGAGGGAGAGGGCCAGATACGCAGTATTTT
J gene: TRBJ2-3; D gene: NA; clone size: few; V gene: TRBV30; CDR3 protein: CAWGAGASTDTQYF; CDR3 DNA: TGTGCCTGGGGCGCGGGGGCAAGCACAGATACGCAGTATTTT
J gene: TRBJ1-4; D gene: NA; clone size: NA; V gene: TRBV5-4; CDR3 protein: CASSWRREPNEKLFF; CDR3 DNA: TGTGCCAGCAGCTGGCGGAGGGAACCTAATGAAAAACTGTTTTTT
J gene: TRBJ2-1; D gene: NA; clone size: few; V gene: TRBV30; CDR3 protein: CAWRKVLIVGLDYNEQFF; CDR3 DNA: TGTGCCTGGAGGAAAGTCCTCATAGTGGGGCTTGACTACAATGAGCAGTTCTTC
J gene: TRBJ2-1; D gene: TRBD1; clone size: NA; V gene: TRBV30; CDR3 protein: CAWSLRTGVTYNEQFF; CDR3 DNA: TGTGCCTGGAGTCTTCGGACAGGCGTAACCTACAATGAGCAGTTCTTC
J gene: TRBJ2-1; D gene: TRBD2; clone size: NA; V gene: TRBV11-2; CDR3 protein: CASSLDGREGTYNEQFF; CDR3 DNA: TGTGCCAGCAGCTTAGATGGGCGGGAGGGGACCTACAATGAGCAGTTCTTC
J gene: TRBJ2-1; D gene: TRBD2; clone size: few; V gene: TRBV30; CDR3 protein: CAWSAGLAGVSEQFF; CDR3 DNA: TGTGCCTGGAGTGCGGGACTAGCGGGAGTCAGTGAGCAGTTCTTC
J gene: TRBJ2-3; D gene: TRBD2; clone size: NA; V gene: TRBV5-1; CDR3 protein: CASSPPGTSGGTDTQYF; CDR3 DNA: TGCGCCAGCAGCCCGCCCGGGACTAGCGGGGGCACAGATACGCAGTATTTT
J gene: TRBJ1-1; D gene: TRBD1; clone size: few; V gene: TRBV5-1; CDR3 protein: CASSFTGGLNTEAFF; CDR3 DNA: TGCGCCAGCAGCTTCACAGGGGGCTTGAACACTGAAGCTTTCTTT
J gene: TRBJ2-3; D gene: TRBD2; clone size: NA; V gene: TRBV14; CDR3 protein: CASSLGTSGTYTQYF; CDR3 DNA: TGTGCCAGCAGCCTCGGGACTAGCGGTACATATACGCAGTATTTT
J gene: TRBJ1-4; D gene: NA; clone size: NA; V gene: TRBV28; CDR3 protein: CASRDSHNEKLFF; CDR3 DNA: TGTGCCAGCAGGGACAGCCATAATGAAAAACTGTTTTTT
J gene: TRBJ2-7; D gene: NA; clone size: NA; V gene: TRBV6-6; CDR3 protein: CASSLYEQYF; CDR3 DNA: TGTGCCAGCAGCCTCTACGAGCAGTACTTC
J gene: TRBJ2-5; D gene: TRBD1; clone size: once; V gene: TRBV7-3; CDR3 protein: CASSPRDSQETQYF; CDR3 DNA: TGTGCCAGCAGCCCACGGGACAGCCAAGAGACCCAGTACTTC
J gene: TRBJ2-7; D gene: NA; clone size: few; V gene: TRBV4-1; CDR3 protein: CASSQVTTDEQYF; CDR3 DNA: TGCGCCAGCAGCCAAGTTACAACAGACGAGCAGTACTTC
J gene: TRBJ2-3; D gene: TRBD2; clone size: few; V gene: TRBV7-6; CDR3 protein: CASSRTSGVTDTQYF; CDR3 DNA: TGTGCCAGCAGCCGGACTAGCGGGGTCACAGATACGCAGTATTTT
J gene: TRBJ1-5; D gene: NA; clone size: NA; V gene: TRBV30; CDR3 protein: CAWKQGGERSSQPQHF; CDR3 DNA: TGTGCCTGGAAGCAGGGAGGGGAGAGAAGTAGCCAGCCCCAGCATTTT
J gene: TRBJ2-2; D gene: TRBD2; clone size: NA; V gene: TRBV5-1; CDR3 protein: CASSLARGGTGELFF; CDR3 DNA: TGCGCCAGCAGCTTGGCCCGGGGGGGGACCGGGGAGCTGTTTTTT
J gene: TRBJ2-4; D gene: TRBD1; clone size: few; V gene: TRBV2; CDR3 protein: CASREGQVGNIQYF; CDR3 DNA: TGTGCCAGCAGGGAAGGACAGGTGGGAAACATTCAGTACTTC
J gene: TRBJ2-1; D gene: TRBD2; clone size: NA; V gene: TRBV25-1; CDR3 protein: CASSELGGGTYNEQFF; CDR3 DNA: TGTGCCAGCAGTGAACTCGGGGGAGGGACCTACAATGAGCAGTTCTTC
J gene: TRBJ2-3; D gene: NA; clone size: few; V gene: TRBV5-1; CDR3 protein: CASSLGLADYTDTQYF; CDR3 DNA: TGCGCCAGCAGCTTGGGTCTAGCAGATTACACAGATACGCAGTATTTT
J gene: TRBJ2-1; D gene: TRBD2; clone size: NA; V gene: TRBV19; CDR3 protein: CASSSTSGRFYNEQFF; CDR3 DNA: TGTGCCAGTAGTTCTACTAGCGGGCGTTTCTACAATGAGCAGTTCTTC
J gene: TRBJ2-1; D gene: NA; clone size: few; V gene: TRBV5-1; CDR3 protein: CASSSTGTTSYNEQFF; CDR3 DNA: TGCGCCAGCAGTTCCACCGGGACAACCTCCTACAATGAGCAGTTCTTC
J gene: TRBJ2-2; D gene: TRBD1; clone size: NA; V gene: TRBV5-1; CDR3 protein: CASSLTLTGATNTGELFF; CDR3 DNA: TGCGCCAGCAGCTTAACATTGACAGGGGCAACGAACACCGGGGAGCTGTTTTTT
J gene: TRBJ2-7; D gene: TRBD1; clone size: NA; V gene: TRBV9; CDR3 protein: CASSAALPGQGLYEQYF; CDR3 DNA: TGTGCCAGCAGCGCAGCTCTACCGGGACAGGGGCTATACGAGCAGTACTTC
J gene: TRBJ2-1; D gene: TRBD2; clone size: NA; V gene: TRBV5-1; CDR3 protein: CASSFLAGGPSNEQFF; CDR3 DNA: TGCGCCAGCAGCTTCCTGGCGGGGGGTCCTTCTAATGAGCAGTTCTTC
J gene: TRBJ2-2; D gene: NA; clone size: few; V gene: TRBV5-1; CDR3 protein: CASSFDSNGAAGELFF; CDR3 DNA: TGCGCCAGCAGCTTCGATAGTAATGGGGCCGCCGGGGAGCTGTTTTTT
J gene: TRBJ2-1; D gene: TRBD1; clone size: few; V gene: TRBV7-9; CDR3 protein: CASSHRDREGVEQFF; CDR3 DNA: TGTGCCAGCAGCCATCGGGACAGGGAGGGGGTTGAGCAGTTCTTC
J gene: TRBJ2-1; D gene: NA; clone size: few; V gene: TRBV20-1; CDR3 protein: CSASRAGEQFF; CDR3 DNA: TGCAGTGCTAGCCGGGCGGGTGAGCAGTTCTTC
J gene: TRBJ2-7; D gene: NA; clone size: NA; V gene: TRBV5-1; CDR3 protein: CASSPDSYEQYF; CDR3 DNA: TGCGCCAGCAGCCCGGACAGCTACGAGCAGTACTTC
J gene: TRBJ1-3; D gene: NA; clone size: NA; V gene: TRBV2; CDR3 protein: CASSDQGSGNTIYF; CDR3 DNA: TGTGCCAGCAGTGACCAGGGGTCTGGAAACACCATATATTTT
J gene: TRBJ1-1; D gene: NA; clone size: NA; V gene: TRBV20-1; CDR3 protein: CSARGTAAFF; CDR3 DNA: TGCAGTGCTAGAGGGACAGCGGCTTTCTTT
J gene: TRBJ1-2; D gene: NA; clone size: few; V gene: TRBV5-1; CDR3 protein: CASSPRSNYGYTF; CDR3 DNA: TGCGCCAGCAGCCCAAGGAGTAACTATGGCTACACCTTC
J gene: TRBJ1-1; D gene: TRBD1; clone size: NA; V gene: TRBV12-5; CDR3 protein: CASGLVQAGGYTEAFF; CDR3 DNA: TGTGCTAGTGGTTTGGTACAGGCAGGGGGCTACACTGAAGCTTTCTTT